This T cell receptor beta chain appears in the sequencing data of a study of shared T cell receptors in the human thymus. Repertoires were generated with immunoSEQ multiplex PCR, while TCRdb's copy carries only in-frame clones and drops some. The data hold 600,000 to 900,000 clones, with roughly 88% observed a single time. Per the germline V gene, CDR1 is MRHNA and CDR2 is SNTAGT. V gave up 7 bases and J gave up 8 bases, with 20 bases separating them. CDR3 length: 15 residues. These same records also appear under a second study, on human thymus T cells. That paper notes: Donors were healthy Finnish babies undergoing corrective operations for congenital heart defects. From resections taken during corrective heart surgery, the thymus tissue was obtained.

Sequencing was carried out using thymocytes. This TCR was recovered from a girl under three years old with a congenital heart defect. V and J are TRBV6-4 and TRBJ1-4; D not resolved. The CDR3 DNA reads TGTGCCAGCAAGTCAATGGCGTCAGGAGGGGAAAAACTGTTTTTT. Its translation is CASKSMASGGEKLFF.